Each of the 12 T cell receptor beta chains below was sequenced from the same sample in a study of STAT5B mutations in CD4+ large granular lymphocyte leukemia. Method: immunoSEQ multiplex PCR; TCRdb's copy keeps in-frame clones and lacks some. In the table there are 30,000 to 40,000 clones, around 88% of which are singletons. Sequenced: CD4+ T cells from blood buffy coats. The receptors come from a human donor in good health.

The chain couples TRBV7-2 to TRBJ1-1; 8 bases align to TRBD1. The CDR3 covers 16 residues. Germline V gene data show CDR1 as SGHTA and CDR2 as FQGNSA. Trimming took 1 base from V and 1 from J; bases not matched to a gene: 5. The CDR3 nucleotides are TGTGCCAGCAGCTTAGTCTCCGGGACAGGGAACACTGAAGCTTTCTTT. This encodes CASSLVSGTGNTEAFF.

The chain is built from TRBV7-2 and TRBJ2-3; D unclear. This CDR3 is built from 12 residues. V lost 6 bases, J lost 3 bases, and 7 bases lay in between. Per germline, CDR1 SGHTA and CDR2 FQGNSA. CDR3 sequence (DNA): TGTGCCAGCAGGCTACAAACAGATACGCAGTATTTT. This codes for CASRLQTDTQYF.

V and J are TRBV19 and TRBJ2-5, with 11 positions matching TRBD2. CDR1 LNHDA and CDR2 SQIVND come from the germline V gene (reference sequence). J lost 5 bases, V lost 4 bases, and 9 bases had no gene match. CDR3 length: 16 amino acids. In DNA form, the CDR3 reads TGTGCCAGTAGTAGACCCGGACTAGCGGGTAGGGAGACCCAGTACTTC. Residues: CASSRPGLAGRETQYF.

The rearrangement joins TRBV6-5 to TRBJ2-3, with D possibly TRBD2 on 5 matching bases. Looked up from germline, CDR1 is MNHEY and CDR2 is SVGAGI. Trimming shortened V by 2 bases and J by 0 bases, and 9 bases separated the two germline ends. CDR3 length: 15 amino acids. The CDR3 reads CASSYRGFSTDTQYF. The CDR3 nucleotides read TGTGCCAGCAGTTACAGAGGGTTTAGCACAGATACGCAGTATTTT.

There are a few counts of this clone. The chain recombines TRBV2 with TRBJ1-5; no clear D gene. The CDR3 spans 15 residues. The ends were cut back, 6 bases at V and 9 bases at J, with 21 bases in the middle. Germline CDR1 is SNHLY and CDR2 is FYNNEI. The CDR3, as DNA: TGTGCCAGCAGACCTCTTGTGGCAGGAGCAGGGCCCCAGCATTTT. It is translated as CASRPLVAGAGPQHF.

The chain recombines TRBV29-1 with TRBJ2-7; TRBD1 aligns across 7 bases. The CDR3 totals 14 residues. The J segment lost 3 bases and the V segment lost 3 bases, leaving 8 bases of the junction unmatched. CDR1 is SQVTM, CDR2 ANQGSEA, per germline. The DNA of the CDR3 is TGCAGCGTTGATCTCACAGGGGTGGGCTACGAGCAGTACTTC. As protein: CSVDLTGVGYEQYF.

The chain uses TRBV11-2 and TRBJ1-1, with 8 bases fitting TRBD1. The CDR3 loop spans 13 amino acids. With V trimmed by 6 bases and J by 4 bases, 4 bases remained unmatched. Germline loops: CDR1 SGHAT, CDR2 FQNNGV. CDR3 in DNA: TGTGCCAGCAGACGAACAGGGGGCACTGAAGCTTTCTTT. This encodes CASRRTGGTEAFF.

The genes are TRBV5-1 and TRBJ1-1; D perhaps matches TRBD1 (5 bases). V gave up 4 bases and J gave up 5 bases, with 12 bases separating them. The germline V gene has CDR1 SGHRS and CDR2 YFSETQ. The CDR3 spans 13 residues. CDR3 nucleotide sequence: TGCGCCAGCAGCCGAGGGACGTCGACTGAAGCTTTCTTT. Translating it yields CASSRGTSTEAFF.

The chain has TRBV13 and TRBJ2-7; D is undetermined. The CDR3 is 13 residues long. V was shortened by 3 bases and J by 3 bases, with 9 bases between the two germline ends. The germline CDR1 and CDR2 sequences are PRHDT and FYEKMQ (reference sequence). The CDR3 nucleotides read TGTGCCAGCAGCTTCCGGCCGAGCTACGAGCAGTACTTC. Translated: CASSFRPSYEQYF.

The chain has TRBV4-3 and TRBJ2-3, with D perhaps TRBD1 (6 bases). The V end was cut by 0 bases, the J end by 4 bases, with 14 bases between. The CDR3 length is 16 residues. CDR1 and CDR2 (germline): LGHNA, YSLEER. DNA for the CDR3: TGCGCCAGCAGCCAAGAACCTACAGGGCCTCCAGATACGCAGTATTTT. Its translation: CASSQEPTGPPDTQYF.

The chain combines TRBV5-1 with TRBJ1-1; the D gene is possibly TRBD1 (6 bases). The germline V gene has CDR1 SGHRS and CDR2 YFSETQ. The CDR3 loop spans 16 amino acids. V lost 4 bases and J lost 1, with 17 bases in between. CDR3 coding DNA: TGCGCCAGCAGCCACTCATCCGGGACAACGAACACTGAAGCTTTCTTT. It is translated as CASSHSSGTTNTEAFF.

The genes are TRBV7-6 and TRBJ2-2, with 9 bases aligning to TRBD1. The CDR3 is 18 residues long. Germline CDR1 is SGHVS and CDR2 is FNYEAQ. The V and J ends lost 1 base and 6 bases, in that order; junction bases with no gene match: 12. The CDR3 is CASSLVLQGASDAGELFF. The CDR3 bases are TGTGCCAGCAGCTTAGTTTTACAGGGGGCTTCGGACGCCGGGGAGCTGTTTTTT.